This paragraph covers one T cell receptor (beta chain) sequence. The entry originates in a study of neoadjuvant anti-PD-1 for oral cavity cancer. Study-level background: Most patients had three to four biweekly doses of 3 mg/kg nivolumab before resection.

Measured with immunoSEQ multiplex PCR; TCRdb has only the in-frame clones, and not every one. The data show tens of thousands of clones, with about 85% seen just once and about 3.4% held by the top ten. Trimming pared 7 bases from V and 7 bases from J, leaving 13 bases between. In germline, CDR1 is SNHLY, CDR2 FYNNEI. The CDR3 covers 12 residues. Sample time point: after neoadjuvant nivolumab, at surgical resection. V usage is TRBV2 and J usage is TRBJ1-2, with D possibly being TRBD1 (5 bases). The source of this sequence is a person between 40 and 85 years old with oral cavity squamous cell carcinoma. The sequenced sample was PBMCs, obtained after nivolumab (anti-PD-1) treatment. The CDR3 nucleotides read TGTGCCAGCACCTGGGGGTACGGTGGCTACACCTTC. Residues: CASTWGYGGYTF.